The clone carrying this T cell receptor beta chain was counted a single time. Using immunoSEQ multiplex PCR, the repertoire was profiled, and TCRdb retains in-frame clones only, with some absent. The sample records 45,000 to 65,000 clones, around nine tenths being singletons. This sample is part of a study of control samples from healthy donors and cancer patients. This clonotype originated in a man between 45 and 60 years old with head and neck cancer. Sequences were obtained from PBMCs.

CDR3 sequence reads: CASLNRASGTYEQYF. CDR3 nucleotide sequence: TGTGCCAGCCTCAACCGAGCTAGCGGAACCTACGAGCAGTACTTC. The chain joins TRBV6-5 to TRBJ2-7, with 7 bases that match TRBD2. The V gene end was trimmed by 8 bases and the J gene end by 2 bases; junction bases not matched to a gene: 12. CDR1 MNHEY and CDR2 SVGAGI come from the germline V gene. The CDR3 covers 15 residues.